Listed here are 6 T cell receptor beta chains from one sample, sequenced in a study of control samples from healthy donors and cancer patients. Produced via immunoSEQ multiplex PCR; TCRdb's table is partial and in-frame only. This table has about 170,000 clones, around 88% appearing once. Sequenced input: blood. The receptors come from a woman in her thirties in good health.

This clone has just a few counts. The chain couples TRBV11-2 to TRBJ2-3; tentatively, D is TRBD1 (6 bases). Trimming took 5 bases from V and 3 from J, leaving 24 bases between them. The CDR3 covers 18 residues. Looked up from germline, CDR1 is SGHAT and CDR2 is FQNNGV. This CDR3 reads CASSRGGNARGWTDTQYF. Written as DNA, the CDR3 is TGTGCCAGCAGCCGGGGTGGGAATGCCAGGGGTTGGACAGATACGCAGTATTTT.

This chain connects TRBV6-5 to TRBJ1-2, with TRBD1 matching over 7 bases. This CDR3 is 12 amino acids long. Germline V gene sequence: CDR1 MNHEY, CDR2 SVGAGI. The V segment lost 5 bases and the J segment 9 bases; nucleotides outside the gene matches: 6. The CDR3 protein is CASSSTGVRYTF. The CDR3 DNA sequence: TGTGCCAGCAGTAGTACAGGGGTCCGCTACACCTTC.

The chain uses TRBV3-1 (or the pseudogene TRBV3-2) and TRBJ2-7; the match to TRBD2 covers 7 bases. CDR1 is LGHDT, CDR2 YNNKEL, per germline (reference sequence). CDR3 length: 14 amino acids. V dropped 1 base and J dropped 6; count of bases not matched to a gene: 6. CDR3 DNA sequence: TGTGCCAGCAGCCAAGGGGGGGGATCTACCGAGCAGTACTTC. This encodes CASSQGGGSTEQYF.

This clone occurred once. The chain uses TRBV19 and TRBJ2-3, with 11 bases fitting TRBD2. Germline V gene sequence: CDR1 LNHDA, CDR2 SQIVND (reference sequence). Germline trimming cut 5 bases from V and 3 bases from J; bases unmatched to any gene: 7. The CDR3 loop spans 16 amino acids. CDR3 residues: CASSVLAGALTDTQYF. The CDR3 DNA sequence: TGTGCCAGTAGTGTACTAGCGGGGGCCTTAACAGATACGCAGTATTTT.

V and J are TRBV7-6 and TRBJ2-5; 9 bases are shared with TRBD2. Per germline, CDR1 SGHVS and CDR2 FNYEAQ. The CDR3 loop spans 18 amino acids. The V segment lost 5 bases and the J segment 3 bases; nucleotides outside the gene matches: 16. In nucleotides, the CDR3 is TGTGCCAGCAGCCTCCTCCTTAGCGGGGGCGATTGGGAAGAGACCCAGTACTTC. The encoded protein is CASSLLLSGGDWEETQYF.

This rearrangement joins TRBV2 to TRBJ2-7; 8 bases match TRBD2. V dropped 7 bases and J dropped 0; count of bases not matched to a gene: 5. The CDR3 has 14 residues. Looked up from germline, CDR1 is SNHLY and CDR2 is FYNNEI. The CDR3 DNA reads TGTGCCAGCATGGAGACTAGCGCCTCCTACGAGCAGTACTTC. Amino acid sequence: CASMETSASYEQYF.